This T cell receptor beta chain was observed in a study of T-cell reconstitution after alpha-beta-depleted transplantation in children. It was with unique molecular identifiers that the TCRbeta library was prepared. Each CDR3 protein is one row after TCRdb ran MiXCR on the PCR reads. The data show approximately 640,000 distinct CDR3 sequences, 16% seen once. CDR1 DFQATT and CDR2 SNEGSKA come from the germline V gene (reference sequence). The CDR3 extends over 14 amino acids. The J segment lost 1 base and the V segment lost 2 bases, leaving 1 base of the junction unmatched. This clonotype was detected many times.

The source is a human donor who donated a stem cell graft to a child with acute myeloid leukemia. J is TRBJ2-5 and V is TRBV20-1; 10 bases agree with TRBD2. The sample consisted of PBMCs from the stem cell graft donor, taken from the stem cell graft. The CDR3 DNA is TGCAGTGCTAGACTAGCGGGGGTCCAAGAGACCCAGTACTTC. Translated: CSARLAGVQETQYF.